Shown below are 13 T cell receptor beta chains from a single sample sequenced in a study of blood T cells in healthy people across ages (dated by TCRdb to 2013 to 2016). Libraries were prepared through 5' RACE. The run used an Illumina HiSeq 2500. A second PCR of roughly 6 to 11 cycles was run with a J-beta primer mix and a sample-barcoded 5' primer. The public sequencing data were trimmed at Q25 with fastp and processed into clonotypes with MiXCR by TCRdb, which kept only in-frame beta chains. Merged by CDR3 protein, the rows form single entries marked with the most common genes and DNA. Across this sample there are under 2,000,000 distinct CDR3 sequences, with around 50% seen only once. Approximately 2.1% of the sample is taken by the ten largest. The material sequenced was blood. The receptors shown here come from a woman in her 40s in good health.

The gene calls are TRBV7-9 and TRBJ2-5, with TRBD1 identical over 7 bases. V was clipped by 5 bases and J by 0 bases; unmatched bases: 6. Germline V gene lookup returns CDR1 SEHNR and CDR2 FQNEAQ (reference sequence). The CDR3 runs 15 residues. The CDR3 sequence is CASSKTGLNQETQYF. CDR3 DNA: TGTGCCAGCAGCAAGACAGGGCTAAACCAAGAGACCCAGTACTTC.

The V and J genes are TRBV4-1 and TRBJ2-1, with 12 bases identical to TRBD2. This CDR3 spans 16 amino acids. V dropped 0 bases and J dropped 6; count of bases not matched to a gene: 3. Germline CDR1 and CDR2: MGHRA and YSYEKL. Here the CDR3 reads CASSQDPSGRANEQFF. CDR3 nucleotide sequence: TGCGCCAGCAGCCAAGATCCTAGCGGGAGGGCCAATGAGCAGTTCTTC.

This chain's CDR3 is CASSQVGTGGTEAFF. The DNA for the CDR3 is TGCGCCAGCAGCCAAGTGGGTACAGGGGGCACTGAAGCTTTCTTT. The gene calls are TRBV4-1 and TRBJ1-1, with 8 bases that match TRBD1. The CDR3 length is 15 residues. Per the germline V gene, CDR1 is MGHRA and CDR2 is YSYEKL. J was trimmed by 4 bases and V by 1 base; bases with no gene match: 5.

This sequence joins TRBV21-1 and TRBJ2-1; the tabulated D call, TRBD2, remains unverified against the DNA. TRBV21-1 is classified as a pseudogene. The CDR3 totals 19 residues. The CDR3 nucleotides read TGTGCCAGCAGCGAACCCGGGACTAGCGGGGGGCGGAACTACAATGAGCAGTTCTTC. Its translation: CASSEPGTSGGRNYNEQFF.

J is TRBJ2-2 and V is TRBV24-1; tentative D call: TRBD1 (6 bases). The germline V and J ends were trimmed by 3 bases and 0 bases, with 16 bases remaining between them. Germline V gives CDR1 KGHDR, CDR2 SFDVKD. The CDR3 has 18 residues. The CDR3 reads CATSDSSQGLANTGELFF. CDR3 coding DNA: TGTGCCACCAGTGATAGCTCCCAGGGGCTGGCGAACACCGGGGAGCTGTTTTTT.

The genes are TRBV28 and TRBJ2-7, with D possibly matching TRBD2 (6 bases). Trimming pared 7 bases from V and 0 bases from J, leaving 19 bases between. The CDR3 loop spans 16 amino acids. Germline assignment: CDR1 MDHEN and CDR2 SYDVKM. The CDR3 reads CASIPVGAGSSYEQYF. In DNA, the CDR3 is TGTGCCAGCATCCCCGTGGGAGCGGGTAGCTCCTACGAGCAGTACTTC. Looking up the rest from reference TRBV28 and TRBJ2-7 gives the full variable domain: DVKVTQSSRYLVKRTGEKVFLECVQDMDHENMFWYRQDPGLGLRLIYFSYDVKMKEKGDIPEGYSVSREKKERFSLILESASTNQTSMYLCASIPVGAGSSYEQYFGPGTRLTVT.

This clonotype occurred once. The V call is TRBV13, the J call TRBJ2-6; 10 bases are shared with TRBD1. With V trimmed by 7 bases and J by 4 bases, 13 bases remained unmatched. The V gene's germline CDR1 is PRHDT and CDR2 FYEKMQ (reference sequence). This CDR3 spans 18 amino acids. In DNA form, the CDR3 reads TGTGCCAGCACACCTCCGGACAGGGGGGTAAAAGGGGCCAACGTCCTGACTTTC. Amino acids: CASTPPDRGVKGANVLTF.

The chain carries TRBV6-5 and TRBJ2-6, with a weak D call TRBD1 (6 bases). CDR1 and CDR2 from the germline V gene are MNHEY and SVGAGI. The CDR3 consists of 16 residues. The ends were cut back, 8 bases at V and 0 bases at J, with 14 bases in the middle. The CDR3 reads CASCRQASSGANVLTF. As DNA, the CDR3 is TGTGCCAGCTGCAGACAGGCAAGCTCTGGGGCCAACGTCCTGACTTTC.

This chain connects TRBV7-9 to TRBJ2-5; perhaps D is TRBD1 or TRBD2 (6 bases each). The CDR3 runs 14 residues. Trimming removed 4 bases at V and 5 bases at J, with 14 bases between. Germline values: CDR1 SEHNR, CDR2 FQNEAQ (reference sequence). CDR3 DNA sequence: TGTGCCAGCAGCTCAAGGGGGGTCTTCGAGACCCAGTACTTC. It is translated as CASSSRGVFETQYF.

The gene calls are TRBV3-1 and TRBJ2-5, with D perhaps matching TRBD2 (6 bases). Germline CDR1 and CDR2: LGHDT and YNNKEL (reference sequence). CDR3 length: 16 residues. V lost 3 bases, J lost 4 bases, and 18 bases lay in between. The CDR3 coding sequence is TGTGCCAGCAGCCACTGGGACTCGAGGCCCCGAGAGACCCAGTACTTC. Its translation is CASSHWDSRPRETQYF.

The V and J genes are TRBV5-6 and TRBJ2-3, with 7 nucleotides matching TRBD2. Germline V gene lookup returns CDR1 SGHDT and CDR2 YYEEEE. With V trimmed by 2 bases and J by 0 bases, 12 bases remained unmatched. CDR3 length: 18 amino acids. The CDR3 nucleotides are TGTGCCAGCAGCTTAGAGCTCCGGCTAGCGGTCAGCACAGATACGCAGTATTTT. Translated, it gives CASSLELRLAVSTDTQYF. The full variable domain, its missing parts supplied by reference TRBV5-6 and TRBJ2-3, is DAGVTQSPTHLIKTRGQQVTLRCSPKSGHDTVSWYQQALGQGPQFIFQYYEEEERQRGNFPDRFSGHQFPNYSSELNVNALLLGDSALYLCASSLELRLAVSTDTQYFGPGTRLTVL.

This clonotype was seen more than once but under ten times. This chain connects TRBV20-1 to TRBJ2-1; TRBD2 is a possible D gene (6 bases). The CDR3 consists of 14 residues. CDR1 and CDR2 from the germline V gene are DFQATT and SNEGSKA (reference sequence). Trimming removed 5 bases at V and 3 bases at J, with 14 bases between. Written as DNA, the CDR3 is TGCAGTGCTGGGACTTGGGATAACTACAATGAGCAGTTCTTC. Translation gives CSAGTWDNYNEQFF.

The chain carries TRBV28 and TRBJ2-7, with 7 positions matching TRBD1. The CDR3 runs 12 residues. CDR1 and CDR2 from the germline V gene are MDHEN and SYDVKM. Trimming cost V 6 bases and J 7 bases; bases outside gene matches: 6. The CDR3 region is CASRTSDREQYF. CDR3 coding DNA: TGTGCCAGCAGGACTTCGGACAGGGAGCAGTACTTC.